This entry features one T cell receptor beta chain sequence. The data were obtained in a study of blood T cell repertoires in COVID-19. Study summary: Researchers got acute and convalescent COVID-19 samples from the United States, Italy and Spain. Nucleic acid was either cDNA or gDNA, and it came from T cells, B-cell-depleted T cells, or PBMCs.

Per the study methods: Estimation of nucleated cell counts relied on the amplification of reference gene primers. Sequenced by immunoSEQ multiplex PCR; TCRdb stores in-frame clones only, minus some. The V and J calls and clone size come from that table; D and trimming were worked out from the DNA. Here the sample spans around 700,000 clones, around 89% being singletons. Between the trimmed V and J ends, which lost 6 bases and 5 bases, there was a span of 14 bases. Germline CDR1 is MNHEY and CDR2 is SVGAGI. This CDR3 has 13 residues. The sequenced material came from peripheral blood. The clonotype originates from a young woman with acute or convalescent COVID-19. V gene TRBV6-5 combines with J gene TRBJ2-7; D is perhaps TRBD2 (5 bases). The CDR3 nucleotides are TGTGCCAGCAGGACACTAGAGCAAAACGAGCAGTACTTC. Its protein is CASRTLEQNEQYF.